The entry below describes one T cell receptor beta chain. In the original workflow: Amplification from reference gene primers served as the basis for estimated nucleated cell counts. Profiled with immunoSEQ multiplex PCR; TCRdb holds only in-frame clones, not every one. V and J calls and clone size come straight from that table; D and trimming were deduced from the DNA. The repertoire consists of tens of thousands of clones, with 85% occurring once and the leading ten covering over 9.5%. This sample is drawn from a study of blood T cell repertoires in COVID-19. Across the whole study: The origin of the acute and convalescent COVID-19 samples was the United States, Italy and Spain. Sources were T cells, B-cell-depleted T cells, or PBMCs; the material itself was cDNA or gDNA.

Per germline, CDR1 MDHEN and CDR2 SYDVKM. CDR3 length: 16 amino acids. V lost 5 bases, J lost 3 bases, and 10 bases stayed unmatched. Sequenced sample: peripheral blood. The chain has TRBV28 and TRBJ2-1; 7 bases agree with TRBD2. The source is an older woman with active or convalescent COVID-19. This CDR3 is CASSGTHGLGYNEQFF. The DNA for the CDR3 is TGTGCCAGCAGTGGCACGCACGGACTAGGCTACAATGAGCAGTTCTTC.